Below, 21 T cell receptor beta chains from the same sample are listed, as sequenced in a study of early T cells in non-severe SARS-CoV-2 infection (TCRdb year 2021). Receptor amplification or capture employed 5' RACE. Reads for this sample came from a NextSeq 500. TCRdb reworked the public reads: Q25 trimming with fastp, MiXCR clone assembly, productive beta chains retained. One record per CDR3 amino acid sequence lists the most common genes and DNA. The sample contains about 83,000 distinct CDR3 sequences, more than 9% of them found a single time. Over 7% of the sample comes from the top ten. The material was whole blood, obtained at baseline. The receptors here all came from an adult who was a healthcare worker with PCR-confirmed SARS-CoV-2 infection or an uninfected control (not recorded which).

This clonotype was detected only a few times. This chain joins TRBV9 and TRBJ2-3; D is unresolved. CDR3 size: 14 residues. Germline V gene data show CDR1 as SGDLS and CDR2 as YYNGEE. V was trimmed by 0 bases and J by 3 bases, leaving 8 bases between them. In DNA form, the CDR3 reads TGTGCCAGCAGCGTAGAGCCTAGTACAGATACGCAGTATTTT. This gives the protein CASSVEPSTDTQYF.

The chain links TRBV20-1 to TRBJ1-4; tentative D call: TRBD1 (5 bases). Germline V gene lookup returns CDR1 DFQATT and CDR2 SNEGSKA (reference sequence). Trimming shortened V by 0 bases and J by 8 bases, and 19 bases separated the two germline ends. There are 16 residues in the CDR3. The CDR3 loop reads CSARDDAGDFKEKLFF. As DNA, the CDR3 is TGCAGTGCTAGAGATGACGCGGGGGACTTTAAGGAAAAACTGTTTTTT.

This clonotype was counted many times. The rearrangement uses TRBV30 and TRBJ2-1; perhaps TRBD2 as D (6 bases). The CDR3 totals 12 residues. Trimming shortened V by 5 bases and J by 10 bases, and 15 bases separated the two germline ends. CDR1 and CDR2 from the germline V gene are GTSNPN and SVGIG (reference sequence). The CDR3 here is CAWSHASGEQFF. The CDR3 coding sequence is TGTGCCTGGTCACACGCGAGCGGGGAGCAGTTCTTC.

J is TRBJ1-3 and V is TRBV27; TRBD1 is a possible D gene (5 bases). V was shortened by 8 bases and J by 0 bases, with 14 bases between the two germline ends. This CDR3 has 15 residues. CDR1 MNHEY and CDR2 SMNVEV come from the germline V gene (reference sequence). DNA of the CDR3: TGTGCCAGCCGCACGGGGCCGTCCTCTGGAAACACCATATATTTT. Amino acids: CASRTGPSSGNTIYF.

This clonotype was detected only once. The rearrangement uses TRBV30 and TRBJ1-6; D uncertain. With 3 bases removed from V and 5 bases from J, the gap between germline ends came to 8 bases. The CDR3 runs 13 residues. CDR1 is GTSNPN and CDR2 is SVGIG in the germline V gene (reference sequence). For the CDR3, the DNA is TGTGCCTGGAGAGAACGGGATAATTCACCCCTCCACTTT. Protein sequence: CAWRERDNSPLHF.

This clonotype has a handful of counts. The chain has TRBV27 and TRBJ2-1, with 9 bases that match TRBD1. This CDR3 contains 16 residues. V shed 6 bases and J 5 bases; nucleotides not matched to a gene: 11. Germline V gene lookup returns CDR1 MNHEY and CDR2 SMNVEV (reference sequence). In nucleotides, the CDR3 is TGTGCCAGCAGCCAACTCCCGGGACAGGGACACAATGAGCAGTTCTTC. This codes for CASSQLPGQGHNEQFF.

This clonotype was found many times. The rearrangement links TRBV27 to TRBJ1-5; the match to TRBD1 covers 8 bases. After removal of 6 bases from V and 7 bases from J, the junction contained 5 bases not matched to a gene. Germline-derived CDR1 and CDR2 are MNHEY and SMNVEV (reference sequence). This CDR3 contains 13 residues. The CDR3 DNA reads TGTGCCAGCAGAACCTACAGGGGGCAGCCCCAGCATTTT. Its protein product is CASRTYRGQPQHF.

This rearrangement joins TRBV25-1 to TRBJ2-7; D is undetermined. Germline V gene data show CDR1 as MGHDK and CDR2 as SYGVNS. The V and J ends lost 0 bases and 3 bases respectively, with 0 bases between them. This CDR3 spans 11 amino acids. CDR3 DNA sequence: TGTGCCAGCAGTGAATACTACGAGCAGTACTTC. It translates to CASSEYYEQYF.

This clonotype was counted between two and nine times. V is TRBV28 and J is TRBJ1-2; TRBD1 might be the D (5 bases). This CDR3 region has 14 residues. Germline loops: CDR1 MDHEN, CDR2 SYDVKM. The V end lost 5 bases, the J end lost 3 bases, and 13 bases lay between the germline ends. For the CDR3, the DNA is TGTGCCAGCAGTCCGCTCAGGGTGGACTATGGCTACACCTTC. This sequence encodes CASSPLRVDYGYTF.

This clonotype was recorded a few times. This chain uses TRBV10-3 with TRBJ2-7; D uncertain. The germline V gene has CDR1 ENHRY and CDR2 SYGVKD. V dropped 5 bases and J dropped 0 bases, with 2 bases sitting between them. The CDR3 is 11 amino acids. The DNA of the CDR3 is TGTGCCATCAGTACCTCCTACGAGCAGTACTTC. Its protein product is CAISTSYEQYF.

This clonotype occurred a few times. The gene calls are TRBV10-1 and TRBJ1-1, with D uncertain. The CDR3 runs to 15 residues. The germline V gene has CDR1 WNHNN and CDR2 SYGVQD (reference sequence). With 2 bases removed from V and 3 bases from J, the gap between germline ends came to 13 bases. CDR3 loop: CASSENTGSDTEAFF. Here the CDR3 DNA reads TGCGCCAGCAGTGAGAACACCGGGAGCGACACTGAAGCTTTCTTT.

This clonotype has ten or more counts. J is TRBJ1-4 and V is TRBV3-1; maybe TRBD1 (5 bases). The germline gives CDR1 LGHDT, CDR2 YNNKEL (reference sequence). The CDR3 length is 14 residues. Trimming removed 4 bases at V and 7 bases at J, with 13 bases between. The DNA of the CDR3 is TGTGCCAGCAGCCGAGAGGGTGACAGTGAAAAACTGTTTTTT. Residues: CASSREGDSEKLFF.

This chain joins TRBV6-4 and TRBJ2-1; 11 bases line up with TRBD2. V lost 6 bases to trimming and J lost 6 bases; unmatched junction nucleotides: 7. Per germline, CDR1 MRHNA and CDR2 SNTAGT. The CDR3 spans 15 residues. The CDR3 DNA reads as TGTGCCAGCAGCCTCACTAGCGGGAGTCCCAATGAGCAGTTCTTC. Residues: CASSLTSGSPNEQFF.

This clonotype has a count of ten or more. This chain connects TRBV27 to TRBJ1-6; TRBD1 agrees at 7 bases. The CDR3 loop spans 15 amino acids. The ends lost 5 bases at V and 3 bases at J; junction bases unmatched: 4. Looked up from germline, CDR1 is MNHEY and CDR2 is SMNVEV (reference sequence). Here the CDR3 DNA reads TGTGCCAGCAGTCCGCGACAGGGCTATAATTCACCCCTCCACTTT. Translated: CASSPRQGYNSPLHF.

This chain links TRBV2 with TRBJ1-2; D is unresolved. This CDR3 spans 15 amino acids. Germline CDR1 SNHLY, CDR2 FYNNEI. The V end was cut by 6 bases, the J end by 0 bases, with 14 bases between. Here the CDR3 reads CASSKTELANYGYTF. As DNA, the CDR3 is TGTGCCAGCAGCAAGACGGAGTTAGCTAACTATGGCTACACCTTC.

The chain recombines TRBV28 with TRBJ2-5; 15 bases fit TRBD2. The trim removed 2 bases at V and 5 bases at J, leaving 3 bases unmatched. The germline V gene encodes CDR1 MDHEN and CDR2 SYDVKM. The CDR3 consists of 16 residues. CDR3 residues: CASSLPGLAGGETQYF. The CDR3 region has the DNA TGTGCCAGCAGTTTACCCGGACTAGCGGGAGGGGAGACCCAGTACTTC. The variable domain in full, with the rest retrieved from reference TRBV28 and TRBJ2-5, is DVKVTQSSRYLVKRTGEKVFLECVQDMDHENMFWYRQDPGLGLRLIYFSYDVKMKEKGDIPEGYSVSREKKERFSLILESASTNQTSMYLCASSLPGLAGGETQYFGPGTRLLVL.

The genes are TRBV7-8 and TRBJ2-1; 11 positions agree with TRBD2. Germline V gene data show CDR1 as SGHVS and CDR2 as FQNEAQ. The CDR3 covers 14 residues. With V trimmed by 5 bases and J by 15 bases, 12 bases remained unmatched. The CDR3 sequence is CASSPTSGTPRGFF. In DNA, the CDR3 is TGTGCCAGCAGCCCGACTAGCGGGACACCCCGGGGGTTCTTC.

This clonotype was seen only a few times. The chain carries TRBV20-1 and TRBJ2-7; 11 nucleotides match TRBD2. V was clipped by 5 bases and J by 0 bases; unmatched bases: 12. This CDR3 contains 17 residues. The V gene's germline CDR1 is DFQATT and CDR2 SNEGSKA (reference sequence). CDR3 residues: CSAPLVGLAGRSYEQYF. For the CDR3, the DNA is TGCAGTGCTCCGCTCGTCGGACTAGCGGGCCGCTCCTACGAGCAGTACTTC.

This clonotype was seen a few times. V and J are TRBV10-3 and TRBJ2-1; TRBD2 aligns across 8 bases. The germline gives CDR1 ENHRY, CDR2 SYGVKD. The CDR3 contains 18 residues. V shed 0 bases and J 7 bases; nucleotides not matched to a gene: 14. The CDR3 reads CAISESVIQAGDANEQFF. The DNA of the CDR3 is TGTGCCATCAGTGAGTCGGTAATCCAAGCGGGAGATGCAAATGAGCAGTTCTTC.

The J gene is TRBJ2-1, the V gene TRBV5-1; D gene ambiguous. V shed 0 bases and J shed 2 bases, with 12 bases lying between them. Germline lookup yields CDR1 SGHRS and CDR2 YFSETQ. The CDR3 loop spans 16 amino acids. CDR3 in amino acids: CASSLGLPVPYNEQFF. CDR3 sequence (DNA): TGCGCCAGCAGCTTGGGCCTTCCCGTACCCTACAATGAGCAGTTCTTC. Complete variable domain (other parts from reference TRBV5-1 and TRBJ2-1): KAGVTQTPRYLIKTRGQQVTLSCSPISGHRSVSWYQQTPGQGLQFLFEYFSETQRNKGNFPGRFSGRQFSNSRSEMNVSTLELGDSALYLCASSLGLPVPYNEQFFGPGTRLTVL.

The CDR3 loop reads CASSLLRGRYRDTEAFF. The CDR3 nucleotides are TGTGCCAGCAGTTTGTTGCGGGGGCGTTATAGGGACACTGAAGCTTTCTTT. This sequence joins TRBV12-3 or TRBV12-4 and TRBJ1-1; the D gene is possibly TRBD1 (6 bases). V lost 3 bases and J lost 3, with 20 bases in between. The CDR3 consists of 17 residues.